This TCR beta chain was sequenced in a study of identifying expanded T cells in peripheral blood. General study findings and limits: Variance in clone template counts between approximately 2-week samples significantly increased with total template count across all healthy donors. Technical replicates showed about 1.2 changed clones; around 2 weeks around 15; four weeks 19.

TCRdb keeps only in-frame clones here, not all; method: immunoSEQ multiplex PCR. The profile shows more than 85,000 clones, about 85% of them singletons. V gave up 7 bases and J gave up 4 bases, with 10 bases separating them. The CDR3 has 11 amino acids. From germline, CDR1 is SQVTM and CDR2 ANQGSEA. Comments on this clone: Antigen: not known.

J is TRBJ1-2 and V is TRBV29-1, with D perhaps TRBD1 (6 bases). This clonotype originated in a person aged 18 to 75 in good health. Source material: blood. CDR3 loop: CSALDSYGYTF. Written as DNA, the CDR3 is TGCAGCGCTCTGGACAGCTATGGCTACACCTTC.